This passage covers 30 T cell receptor beta chains from one sample sequenced in a study of blood T cell repertoires in COVID-19. The repertoire was sequenced with immunoSEQ multiplex PCR; TCRdb's copy has only in-frame clones and lacks some. The data show roughly 150,000 clones, roughly four fifths seen once. The sample taken for sequencing was peripheral blood. These receptors all stem from a woman aged 80 or older with acute or convalescent COVID-19.

The chain uses TRBV15 and TRBJ1-2; possibly TRBD1 for D (5 bases). Deletions cut 0 bases from V and 6 bases from J, with 11 bases between. Germline loops: CDR1 LNHNV, CDR2 YYDKDF (reference sequence). There are 14 residues in the CDR3. CDR3 in amino acids: CATSRDRGRHGYTF. DNA of the CDR3: TGTGCCACCAGCAGAGATAGGGGTCGCCATGGCTACACCTTC.

V usage is TRBV5-5 and J usage is TRBJ2-1; 7 bases are a match to TRBD1. V trimming: 2 bases; J trimming: 7 bases; junction bases outside the gene matches: 12. Per the germline V gene, CDR1 is SGHKS and CDR2 is YYEKEE (reference sequence). This CDR3 region has 16 residues. As DNA, the CDR3 is TGTGCCAGCAGCTTTAACTACTTCGACAGGGCGAATGAGCAGTTCTTC. Amino acid sequence: CASSFNYFDRANEQFF.

The chain employs TRBV11-3 and TRBJ2-2, with D tentatively TRBD1 (5 bases). Germline V gene sequence: CDR1 SGHNT, CDR2 YENEEA. The CDR3 loop spans 16 amino acids. V was trimmed by 5 bases and J by 2 bases, leaving 15 bases between them. The CDR3 DNA reads TGTGCCAGCAGCGCCCGTAGGGGTCCTAACACCGGGGAGCTGTTTTTT. Its protein is CASSARRGPNTGELFF.

This CDR3 is CASGASTGTGSYNEQFF. In DNA form, the CDR3 reads TGTGCTAGTGGTGCCTCCACCGGGACTGGGTCCTACAATGAGCAGTTCTTC. J is TRBJ2-1 and V is TRBV12-5; tentatively, D is TRBD2 (6 bases). V was pared by 5 bases and J by 1 base, with 18 bases between. Per the germline V gene, CDR1 is LGHNT and CDR2 is FRNRAP. The CDR3 runs 17 residues.

The rearrangement joins TRBV18 to TRBJ1-2; possibly TRBD1 for D (6 bases). Germline V lookup: CDR1 KGHSH, CDR2 LQKENI. The CDR3 consists of 14 residues. Trimming cost V 4 bases and J 4 bases, with 13 bases left between them. The CDR3 reads CASSQTTGLYGYTF. Here the CDR3 DNA reads TGTGCCAGCTCACAGACGACAGGACTCTATGGCTACACCTTC.

The chain carries TRBV7-2 and TRBJ2-5, with D possibly matching TRBD1 (6 bases). The length of the CDR3 is 13 residues. The germline V gene encodes CDR1 SGHTA and CDR2 FQGNSA. With 6 bases removed from V and 1 base from J, the gap between germline ends came to 9 bases. The CDR3 loop reads CASRHRVQETQYF. CDR3 coding DNA: TGTGCCAGCAGACACAGGGTCCAAGAGACCCAGTACTTC.

This clone was counted only a few times. The chain has TRBV28 and TRBJ1-3; D unresolved. CDR3 length equals 12 residues. V was pared by 4 bases and J by 4 bases, with 5 bases between. Germline-derived CDR1 and CDR2 are MDHEN and SYDVKM. For the CDR3, the DNA is TGTGCCAGCAGTTCGGTCGGAAACACCATATATTTT. Its translation: CASSSVGNTIYF.

The V and J genes are TRBV6-5 and TRBJ2-7; TRBD2 agrees at 11 bases. CDR1 and CDR2 (germline): MNHEY, SVGAGI. J lost 1 base, V lost 6 bases, and 2 bases had no gene match. The length of the CDR3 is 14 residues. The CDR3 protein is CASRTSGGSYEQYF. The CDR3 nucleotides are TGTGCCAGCAGAACTAGCGGGGGATCCTACGAGCAGTACTTC.

This sequence joins TRBV30 and TRBJ2-7; maybe TRBD2 (6 bases). CDR1 GTSNPN and CDR2 SVGIG come from the germline V gene (reference sequence). The CDR3 is 12 residues long. With 8 bases removed from V and 3 bases from J, the gap between germline ends came to 14 bases. The chain's CDR3 is CAQSGTLYEQYF. CDR3 nucleotide sequence: TGTGCCCAGTCCGGGACTCTCTACGAGCAGTACTTC. Full variable domain (remainder filled in from reference TRBV30 and TRBJ2-7): SQTIHQWPATLVQPVGSPLSLECTVEGTSNPNLYWYRQAAGRGLQLLFYSVGIGQISSEVPQNLSASRPQDRQFILSSKKLLLSDSGFYLCAQSGTLYEQYFGPGTRLTVT.

The chain combines TRBV27 with TRBJ2-3, with D possibly matching TRBD2 (6 bases). V lost 4 bases to trimming and J lost 2 bases, with 16 bases between them. This CDR3 is 16 amino acids long. Germline values: CDR1 MNHEY, CDR2 SMNVEV (reference sequence). CDR3 sequence reads: CASSSSPGLLTDTQYF. The CDR3 nucleotides are TGTGCCAGCAGTTCCTCTCCGGGACTTCTCACAGATACGCAGTATTTT.

The chain uses TRBV7-2 and TRBJ2-3; 10 bases fit TRBD2. This CDR3 has 16 amino acids. Germline-derived CDR1 and CDR2 are SGHTA and FQGNSA. The junction had 7 bases not matched to a gene; V was cut back by 5 bases and J by 2 bases. CDR3 DNA: TGTGCCAGCAGCGCCATTGGACTAGCGGTCACAGATACGCAGTATTTT. Translating gives CASSAIGLAVTDTQYF.

The chain uses TRBV19 and TRBJ1-5; D not resolved. Trimming removed 2 bases from V and 3 bases from J, with 23 bases in between. Per the germline V gene, CDR1 is LNHDA and CDR2 is SQIVND (reference sequence). The CDR3 has 19 amino acids. CDR3 in amino acids: CASSISKGGIGSPNQPQHF. CDR3 coding DNA: TGTGCCAGTAGTATATCAAAAGGAGGAATAGGGTCCCCCAATCAGCCCCAGCATTTT.

The V and J genes are TRBV6-1 and TRBJ2-7; no reliable D call. This CDR3 has 13 amino acids. The V and J ends lost 2 bases and 1 base respectively, with 6 bases between them. Germline CDR1 is MNHNS and CDR2 is SASEGT. For the CDR3, the DNA is TGTGCCAGCAGTGAAATGAGGTCCTACGAGCAGTACTTC. Residues: CASSEMRSYEQYF.

The rearrangement uses TRBV19 and TRBJ1-1; D call uncertain. This CDR3 has 12 residues. The V and J ends lost 4 bases and 8 bases respectively, with 11 bases between them. The germline V gene has CDR1 LNHDA and CDR2 SQIVND (reference sequence). The CDR3 loop reads CASSNRLMEAFF. DNA for the CDR3: TGTGCCAGTAGTAACCGACTGATGGAAGCTTTCTTT. The complete variable domain, with remaining parts taken from reference TRBV19 and TRBJ1-1, reads DGGITQSPKYLFRKEGQNVTLSCEQNLNHDAMYWYRQDPGQGLRLIYYSQIVNDFQKGDIAEGYSVSREKKESFPLTVTSAQKNPTAFYLCASSNRLMEAFFGQGTRLTVV.

This chain links TRBV4-1 with TRBJ1-5, with D hard to call. V lost 6 bases to trimming and J lost 4 bases, with 13 bases between them. The CDR3 is 14 residues long. Germline V CDR1 and CDR2: MGHRA, YSYEKL. The CDR3 protein is CASRGPGENQPQHF. CDR3 DNA sequence: TGCGCCAGCAGAGGACCGGGAGAGAATCAGCCCCAGCATTTT.

This clone was recorded only once. The rearrangement links TRBV11-2 to TRBJ1-6; 7 bases map to TRBD1. In germline, CDR1 is SGHAT, CDR2 FQNNGV. With 4 bases clipped from V and 3 bases from J, the junction kept 6 bases outside the gene matches. CDR3 length: 16 residues. The CDR3 DNA sequence: TGTGCCAGCAGCTCGACAGGGAACCACTATAATTCACCCCTCCACTTT. It encodes CASSSTGNHYNSPLHF.

The chain couples TRBV4-2 to TRBJ2-5, with TRBD2 identical over 13 bases. Germline CDR1 and CDR2: LGHNA and YNFKEQ. After removal of 1 base from V and 1 base from J, the junction contained 9 bases not matched to a gene. This CDR3 has 19 amino acids. CDR3 residues: CASSQGRAGTSGAQETQYF. The CDR3 bases are TGTGCCAGCAGCCAAGGTCGTGCCGGGACTAGCGGGGCCCAAGAGACCCAGTACTTC.

This clone was counted once. The CDR3 DNA sequence: TGTGCCAGCACAACTGGACAGAACAATCAGCCCCAGCATTTT. Protein sequence: CASTTGQNNQPQHF. The rearrangement uses TRBV28 and TRBJ1-5; tentatively, D is TRBD1 (6 bases). Germline values: CDR1 MDHEN, CDR2 SYDVKM. CDR3 size: 14 residues. V shed 7 bases and J shed 3 bases, with 13 bases lying between them.

The chain is built from TRBV11-1 and TRBJ2-2; TRBD1 aligns across 9 bases. The CDR3 extends over 15 amino acids. The J segment lost 7 bases and the V segment lost 4 bases, leaving 7 bases of the junction unmatched. CDR1 SGHAT and CDR2 FQDESV come from the germline V gene (reference sequence). The chain's CDR3 is CASSSGTGRIGELFF. The DNA for the CDR3 is TGTGCCAGCAGCTCTGGGACAGGGAGGATCGGGGAGCTGTTTTTT.

The V gene is TRBV30, the J gene TRBJ1-3; D remains unclear. The CDR3 sequence is 16 residues long. Germline values: CDR1 GTSNPN, CDR2 SVGIG (reference sequence). Trimming took off 2 bases at V and 1 base at J, with 15 bases between the two ends. The DNA of the CDR3 is TGTGCCTGGAGTTCTCCGGTCTCACCGTCTGGAAACACCATATATTTT. It encodes CAWSSPVSPSGNTIYF.

The chain recombines TRBV29-1 with TRBJ2-7, with D maybe TRBD1 (6 bases). In germline, CDR1 is SQVTM, CDR2 ANQGSEA. The CDR3 loop spans 15 amino acids. V lost 2 bases to trimming and J lost 1 base, with 15 bases between them. CDR3 residues: CSVELWADSSYEQYF. In DNA form, the CDR3 reads TGCAGCGTTGAACTCTGGGCGGACAGTTCCTACGAGCAGTACTTC.

J is TRBJ2-3 and V is TRBV7-2; 10 bases are a match to TRBD2. CDR1 SGHTA and CDR2 FQGNSA come from the germline V gene. The CDR3 length is 15 residues. V shed 3 bases and J 5 bases; nucleotides not matched to a gene: 5. The CDR3 region is CASSFLAGEIDTQYF. In DNA form, the CDR3 reads TGTGCCAGCAGCTTCCTAGCGGGAGAAATAGATACGCAGTATTTT. The full variable domain, completed using reference TRBV7-2 and TRBJ2-3, is GAGVSQSPSNKVTEKGKDVELRCDPISGHTALYWYRQSLGQGLEFLIYFQGNSAPDKSGLPSDRFSAERTGGSVSTLTIQRTQQEDSAVYLCASSFLAGEIDTQYFGPGTRLTVL.

The rearrangement uses TRBV28 and TRBJ1-5; 10 bases map to TRBD1. Germline CDR1 is MDHEN and CDR2 is SYDVKM. Trimming removed 0 bases from V and 1 base from J; junction bases left unmatched: 3. The length of the CDR3 is 17 residues. The chain's CDR3 is CASSLWRGQGSNQPQHF. For the CDR3, the DNA is TGTGCCAGCAGTTTATGGAGGGGACAGGGGAGCAATCAGCCCCAGCATTTT. Using reference TRBV28 and TRBJ1-5 for the parts outside the CDR3, the full variable domain is DVKVTQSSRYLVKRTGEKVFLECVQDMDHENMFWYRQDPGLGLRLIYFSYDVKMKEKGDIPEGYSVSREKKERFSLILESASTNQTSMYLCASSLWRGQGSNQPQHFGDGTRLSIL.

The J gene is TRBJ1-4, the V gene TRBV3-1 (or the pseudogene TRBV3-2), with TRBD1 identical over 9 bases. There are 14 residues in the CDR3. V lost 1 base to trimming and J lost 7 bases; unmatched junction nucleotides: 1. Looked up from germline, CDR1 is LGHDT and CDR2 is YNNKEL (reference sequence). In DNA form, the CDR3 reads TGTGCCAGCAGCCAAGCGACAGGGGGTGAAAAACTGTTTTTT. Its translation: CASSQATGGEKLFF.

The chain combines TRBV30 with TRBJ1-2, with D unclear. The CDR3 is 14 residues long. Trimming pared 0 bases from V and 4 bases from J, leaving 12 bases between. In germline, CDR1 is GTSNPN, CDR2 SVGIG (reference sequence). CDR3 DNA: TGTGCCTGGAGTGTACTCGGAGGAACCTATGGCTACACCTTC. Its protein product is CAWSVLGGTYGYTF.

This chain uses TRBV7-2 with TRBJ1-2; D is ambiguous. CDR3 length: 11 amino acids. Germline CDR1 is SGHTA and CDR2 is FQGNSA. Trimming took off 3 bases at V and 7 bases at J, with 6 bases between the two ends. CDR3 residues: CASSLRSGYTF. The CDR3 DNA reads as TGTGCCAGCAGCTTGAGGTCTGGCTACACCTTC.

This chain links TRBV7-3 with TRBJ2-1; D not certain. Germline V gene sequence: CDR1 SGHTA, CDR2 FQGTGA. This CDR3 has 13 amino acids. The ends were cut back, 5 bases at V and 3 bases at J, with 8 bases in the middle. The CDR3 coding sequence is TGTGCCAGCAGCCTTAACAGCTACAATGAGCAGTTCTTC. Translating it yields CASSLNSYNEQFF.

A single count supports this clone. The chain combines TRBV3-1 (or the pseudogene TRBV3-2) with TRBJ2-1; 10 bases are a match to TRBD2. V lost 5 bases and J lost 7; bases outside the gene matches: 11. There are 16 residues in the CDR3. Germline CDR1 and CDR2: LGHDT and YNNKEL (reference sequence). As DNA, the CDR3 is TGTGCCAGCAGCTCAGGAGGAGCGGGGGGGAGGAATGAGCAGTTCTTC. Protein sequence: CASSSGGAGGRNEQFF.

The genes are TRBV5-6 and TRBJ2-1, with D hard to call. In germline, CDR1 is SGHDT, CDR2 YYEEEE. The CDR3 contains 14 residues. Trimming shortened V by 2 bases and J by 10 bases, and 16 bases separated the two germline ends. The DNA for the CDR3 is TGTGCCAGCAGCTTTTGGTCCTGGCAATTCGAGCAGTTCTTC. Its translation: CASSFWSWQFEQFF.

The chain uses TRBV5-1 and TRBJ1-1; 7 bases map to TRBD1. V lost 4 bases, J lost 4 bases, and 7 bases stayed unmatched. This CDR3 is built from 14 residues. CDR1 is SGHRS and CDR2 is YFSETQ in the germline V gene. CDR3 amino acids: CASSPRQGITEAFF. Written as DNA, the CDR3 is TGCGCCAGCAGCCCCCGACAGGGAATCACTGAAGCTTTCTTT.